These T cell receptor beta chains were read from a single sample in a study of T cell responses to AZD1222 COVID-19 vaccine. The data were produced by immunoSEQ multiplex PCR, yet TCRdb's version contains in-frame clones alone and is incomplete. The table shows about 92,000 clones, with about nine tenths occurring only once. Sequenced material: peripheral blood, taken on day 0 of AZD1222 vaccination. All receptors come from an adult in good health. CDR3s include the opening cysteine and the closing phenylalanine or tryptophan. The D gene is left open where the match is weak. A row's size may be missing; if present it is once, few, many or a size class.

d_gene,j_gene,abundance,v_gene,CDR3nt,CDR3aa
.,TRBJ1-5,.,TRBV19,TGTGCCAGTAGCAGACAGGTCGATCAGCCCCAGCATTTT,CASSRQVDQPQHF
.,TRBJ2-1,.,TRBV5-5,TGTGCCAGCAGCTTTTTTCCGGAATGGGTCTACAATGAGCAGTTCTTC,CASSFFPEWVYNEQFF
TRBD1,TRBJ1-4,.,TRBV19,TGTGCCAGTAGTCCACGGACAGGACCTAATGAAAAACTGTTTTTT,CASSPRTGPNEKLFF
.,TRBJ1-2,.,TRBV5-1,TGCGCCAGCCGGGTCGGAAGCGGAGGCTACACCTTC,CASRVGSGGYTF
TRBD1,TRBJ2-7,.,TRBV5-6,TGTGCCAGCAGCCCACCAAGACAACAGGGGGCGCGTTACGAGCAGTACTTC,CASSPPRQQGARYEQYF
.,TRBJ1-4,.,TRBV12-3/TRBV12-4,TGTGCCAGCAGTTTCCAGGCAAGGGGTCTGTTTTTT,CASSFQARGLFF
.,TRBJ2-6,.,TRBV5-1,TGCGCCAGCAGCTTTGGCAGGGGATCTGGGGCCAACGTCCTGACTTTC,CASSFGRGSGANVLTF
.,TRBJ2-7,.,TRBV9,TGTGCCAGCAGTCCCAGGGACGCCGCCACCTACGAGCAGTACTTC,CASSPRDAATYEQYF
.,TRBJ1-6,.,TRBV5-1,TGCGCCAGCAGCTTGGTACAGTCTCCGTCACCCCTCCACTTT,CASSLVQSPSPLHF
TRBD1,TRBJ2-5,.,TRBV19,TGTGCCAGTAGTATAGTTGAGACAGGGCCTGAGACCCAGTACTTC,CASSIVETGPETQYF
.,TRBJ1-5,.,TRBV11-3,TGTGCCAGCAGCGTAGAGACAGACGGAACCTATAGCAATCAGCCCCAGCATTTT,CASSVETDGTYSNQPQHF
.,TRBJ2-7,.,TRBV7-9,TGTGCCAGCAGCTTAGGGGACGGCCTCCTGCCGTACTTC,CASSLGDGLLPYF
.,TRBJ2-5,once,TRBV7-2,TGTGCCAGCAGCTTAGCGCCGGCGGGACAAGAGACCCAGTACTTC,CASSLAPAGQETQYF
.,TRBJ2-2,once,TRBV11-2,TGTGCCAGCAAAACCGAAAGAGCGAACACCGGGGAGCTGTTTTTT,CASKTERANTGELFF
.,TRBJ2-1,.,TRBV25-1,TGTGCCAGCAGGGACCCCTTGGTAGGGGACAATGAGCAGTTCTTC,CASRDPLVGDNEQFF
TRBD1,TRBJ2-7,.,TRBV5-5,TGTGCCAGCAGCCCCGCGGGGCCGGGACAGGGCTACGAGCAGTACTTC,CASSPAGPGQGYEQYF
TRBD2,TRBJ2-1,.,TRBV18,TGTGCCAGCTCACCCCAGGTAGCGGGGGACTACAATGAGCAGTTCTTC,CASSPQVAGDYNEQFF
.,TRBJ2-7,.,TRBV5-5,TGTGCCAGCAGCTTGGAAGCCCACAACTCCTACGAGCAGTACTTC,CASSLEAHNSYEQYF
.,TRBJ1-1,.,TRBV6-5,TGTGCCACCATCAAACAAGGGAACACTGAAGCTTTCTTT,CATIKQGNTEAFF
TRBD2,TRBJ2-1,once,TRBV14,TGTGCCAGCAGCCAACGGGGGGGCCGATCTGAGCAGTTCTTC,CASSQRGGRSEQFF
.,TRBJ1-4,.,TRBV18,TGTGCCAGCTCACCGTTGACAGCAACTAATGAAAAACTGTTTTTT,CASSPLTATNEKLFF